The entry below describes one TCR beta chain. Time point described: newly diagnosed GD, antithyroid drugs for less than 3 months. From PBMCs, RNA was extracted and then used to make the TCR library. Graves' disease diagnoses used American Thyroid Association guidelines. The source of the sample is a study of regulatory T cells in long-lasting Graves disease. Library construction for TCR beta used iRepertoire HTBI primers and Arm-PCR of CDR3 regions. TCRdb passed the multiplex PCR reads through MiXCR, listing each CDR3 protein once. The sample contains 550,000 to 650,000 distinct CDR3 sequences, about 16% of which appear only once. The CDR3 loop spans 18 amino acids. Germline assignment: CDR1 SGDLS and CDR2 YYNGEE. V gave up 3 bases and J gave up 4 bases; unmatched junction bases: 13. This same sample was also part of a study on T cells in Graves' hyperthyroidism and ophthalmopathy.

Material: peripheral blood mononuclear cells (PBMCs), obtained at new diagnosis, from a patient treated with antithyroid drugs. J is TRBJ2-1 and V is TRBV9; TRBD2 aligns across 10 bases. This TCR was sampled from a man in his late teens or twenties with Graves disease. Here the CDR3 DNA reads TGTGCCAGCAGCGAAGACGCCCCGACTAGCGGGCTATACAATGAGCAGTTCTTC. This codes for CASSEDAPTSGLYNEQFF.